This T cell receptor (beta chain) appears in the sequencing data of a study of blood T cell repertoires in COVID-19. Study context: Samples came from the United States, Italy and Spain, spanning acute and convalescent COVID-19. PBMCs, B-cell-depleted T cells, or T cells provided the cDNA or gDNA that made up the material.

Libraries were prepared by immunoSEQ multiplex PCR; TCRdb keeps only in-frame clonotypes and omits some of them. The sample lists about 41,000 clones, 87% occurring once. Trimming shortened V by 4 bases and J by 2 bases, and 15 bases separated the two germline ends. The CDR3 is 15 amino acids. Germline CDR1 reads SGHRS; CDR2 reads YFSETQ. The gene calls are TRBV5-1 and TRBJ2-5; TRBD2 is a possible D gene (7 bases). Sequencing was done on a sample of peripheral blood. The sequence was obtained from a man in his 60s with acute or convalescent COVID-19. The CDR3 DNA reads as TGCGCCAGCAGCCCCCCGGGGGGCGGACAAGAGACCCAGTACTTC. It specifies CASSPPGGGQETQYF.